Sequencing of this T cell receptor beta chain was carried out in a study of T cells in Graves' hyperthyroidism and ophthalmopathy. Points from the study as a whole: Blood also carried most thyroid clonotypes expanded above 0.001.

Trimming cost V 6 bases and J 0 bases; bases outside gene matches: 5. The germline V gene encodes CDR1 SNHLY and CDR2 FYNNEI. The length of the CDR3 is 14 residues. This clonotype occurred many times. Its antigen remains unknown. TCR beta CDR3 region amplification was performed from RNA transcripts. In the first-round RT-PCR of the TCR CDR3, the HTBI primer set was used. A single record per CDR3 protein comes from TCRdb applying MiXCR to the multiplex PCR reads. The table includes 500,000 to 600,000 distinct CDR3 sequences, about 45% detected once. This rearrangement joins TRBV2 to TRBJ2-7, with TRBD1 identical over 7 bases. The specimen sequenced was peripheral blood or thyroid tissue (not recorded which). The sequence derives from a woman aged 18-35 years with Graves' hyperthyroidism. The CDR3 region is CASRETGISYEQYF. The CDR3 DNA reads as TGTGCCAGCAGGGAGACAGGGATCTCCTACGAGCAGTACTTC.